Each of the 20 T cell receptor beta chains below was sequenced from the same sample in a study of cytomegalovirus exposure and HLA in healthy donors. Assay: immunoSEQ multiplex PCR; the TCRdb copy retains only in-frame clones and omits some. The data hold about 65,000 clones, with about 94% observed a single time. Sequencing was carried out using PBMCs. These receptors originate from a man aged 18 to 30 in good health and CMV-seropositive.

V is TRBV6-5 and J is TRBJ2-1, with unresolved D. Deletions cut 8 bases from V and 0 bases from J, with 5 bases between. This CDR3 comprises 12 residues. Germline values: CDR1 MNHEY, CDR2 SVGAGI. The CDR3 here is CASWSSYNEQFF. In DNA, the CDR3 is TGTGCCAGCTGGAGCTCCTACAATGAGCAGTTCTTC.

This chain connects TRBV27 to TRBJ2-1; 9 bases are a match to TRBD2. The CDR3 is 17 amino acids. Germline assignment: CDR1 MNHEY and CDR2 SMNVEV (reference sequence). The J segment lost 10 bases and the V segment lost 0 bases, leaving 13 bases of the junction unmatched. The CDR3: CASSLSWLAGPPSEQFF. DNA for the CDR3: TGTGCCAGCAGTTTATCGTGGCTAGCGGGGCCTCCGTCGGAGCAGTTCTTC.

This clone was recorded a few times. CDR3 nucleotides: TGTGCCAGCAGTGACCAAGATCTCCAGGGTTTTGAGACCCAGTACTTC. It encodes CASSDQDLQGFETQYF. The rearrangement joins TRBV2 to TRBJ2-5, with a tentative D call TRBD1 (5 bases). V was cut by 3 bases and J by 5 bases, with 19 bases left in between. CDR1 is SNHLY, CDR2 FYNNEI, per germline. The CDR3 extends over 16 amino acids.

The chain is built from TRBV4-1 and TRBJ2-7, with 12 positions matching TRBD2. The CDR3 extends over 16 amino acids. Unmatched junction bases numbered 2, after V lost 0 bases and J lost 2 bases. Looked up from germline, CDR1 is MGHRA and CDR2 is YSYEKL. The chain's CDR3 is CASSQDWTSGTYEQYF. The CDR3 DNA is TGCGCCAGCAGCCAAGATTGGACTAGCGGGACCTACGAGCAGTACTTC.

This clone was recorded once. This chain links TRBV18 with TRBJ2-7; D perhaps matches TRBD2 (6 bases). The length of the CDR3 is 15 residues. CDR1 and CDR2 (germline): KGHSH, LQKENI. The V and J ends lost 0 bases and 8 bases respectively, with 17 bases between them. Here the CDR3 reads CASSPPGLSLPKQYF. The CDR3 DNA follows: TGTGCCAGCTCACCACCGGGACTCTCTCTACCCAAGCAGTACTTC.

The chain employs TRBV7-9 and TRBJ2-3, with a possible D match to TRBD1 (6 bases). The CDR3 runs to 15 residues. Looked up from germline, CDR1 is SEHNR and CDR2 is FQNEAQ (reference sequence). V was cut by 1 base and J by 0 bases, with 8 bases left in between. The CDR3 loop reads CASSLVGQSTDTQYF. The CDR3 DNA reads as TGTGCCAGCAGCTTAGTAGGACAGAGCACAGATACGCAGTATTTT.

The V and J genes are TRBV27 and TRBJ1-4, with a tentative D call TRBD1 (6 bases). V was shortened by 3 bases and J by 4 bases, with 9 bases between the two germline ends. The length of the CDR3 is 14 residues. Per the germline V gene, CDR1 is MNHEY and CDR2 is SMNVEV (reference sequence). As DNA, the CDR3 is TGTGCCAGCAGTTTGGACAGCCTTAATGAAAAACTGTTTTTT. It encodes CASSLDSLNEKLFF.

The chain combines TRBV9 with TRBJ2-1, with TRBD1 as a possible D gene (5 bases). CDR1 and CDR2 from the germline V gene are SGDLS and YYNGEE. The V end lost 3 bases, the J end lost 5 bases, and 6 bases lay between the germline ends. The CDR3 extends over 12 amino acids. CDR3 protein: CASSGRDNEQFF. Here the CDR3 DNA reads TGTGCCAGCAGCGGCAGGGACAATGAGCAGTTCTTC.

This clone was detected once. The rearrangement uses TRBV28 and TRBJ1-1, with TRBD1 identical over 11 bases. Looked up from germline, CDR1 is MDHEN and CDR2 is SYDVKM. This CDR3 comprises 14 residues. J gave up 3 bases and V 6 bases, and 3 bases lay outside the gene matches. For the CDR3, the DNA is TGTGCCAGCAGGGGACAGGGGGAGGACACTGAAGCTTTCTTT. Translating it yields CASRGQGEDTEAFF.

This clone came up a few times. The V call is TRBV5-4, the J call TRBJ1-3; possibly TRBD1 for D (5 bases). The CDR3 spans 15 residues. The V end was cut by 3 bases, the J end by 7 bases, with 17 bases between. Looked up from germline, CDR1 is SGHNT and CDR2 is YYREEE (reference sequence). CDR3 amino acids: CASSSRVNLGNTIYF. Here the CDR3 DNA reads TGTGCCAGCAGCTCCAGGGTCAATCTTGGGAACACCATATATTTT.

The chain couples TRBV7-2 to TRBJ1-5; no clear D. V lost 1 base and J 2 bases, leaving 6 bases between the germline ends. Germline V gives CDR1 SGHTA, CDR2 FQGNSA. The CDR3 extends over 14 amino acids. CDR3 sequence: CASSLGLGNQPQHF. CDR3 nucleotides: TGTGCCAGCAGCTTAGGACTGGGCAATCAGCCCCAGCATTTT.

The CDR3 sequence: CASSLLPRGTPGLAGGLDEQFF. CDR3 nucleotides: TGCGCCAGCAGCCTCCTCCCACGTGGGACACCGGGACTAGCGGGAGGGCTTGACGAGCAGTTCTTC. The chain joins TRBV4-1 to TRBJ2-1, with 16 bases identical to TRBD2. This CDR3 spans 22 amino acids. Germline assignment: CDR1 MGHRA and CDR2 YSYEKL. The V and J ends lost 4 bases and 10 bases, in that order; junction bases with no gene match: 25.

The chain employs TRBV28 and TRBJ1-1, with 8 positions matching TRBD1. CDR3 length equals 15 residues. J was trimmed by 3 bases and V by 3 bases; bases with no gene match: 6. Looked up from germline, CDR1 is MDHEN and CDR2 is SYDVKM. The CDR3 here is CASSLATGVHTEAFF. The DNA of the CDR3 is TGTGCCAGCAGTTTGGCGACAGGGGTGCACACTGAAGCTTTCTTT. The entire variable domain, with the rest obtained from reference TRBV28 and TRBJ1-1, is as follows: DVKVTQSSRYLVKRTGEKVFLECVQDMDHENMFWYRQDPGLGLRLIYFSYDVKMKEKGDIPEGYSVSREKKERFSLILESASTNQTSMYLCASSLATGVHTEAFFGQGTRLTVV.

This clone showed up just a few times. The genes are TRBV27 and TRBJ2-5, with 9 bases that match TRBD1. CDR1 and CDR2 from the germline V gene are MNHEY and SMNVEV (reference sequence). Unmatched junction bases numbered 0, after V lost 3 bases and J lost 4 bases. The CDR3 covers 13 residues. This CDR3 reads CASSLDRGETQYF. The CDR3 nucleotides read TGTGCCAGCAGTTTGGACAGGGGAGAGACCCAGTACTTC.

The chain is built from TRBV5-5 and TRBJ1-2; 8 bases match TRBD1. The J segment lost 6 bases and the V segment lost 3 bases, leaving 10 bases of the junction unmatched. In germline, CDR1 is SGHKS, CDR2 YYEKEE (reference sequence). This CDR3 spans 15 amino acids. CDR3 in amino acids: CASSSPDRGLDGYTF. CDR3 coding DNA: TGTGCCAGCAGCTCACCAGACAGGGGTCTGGATGGCTACACCTTC.

The J gene is TRBJ2-4, the V gene TRBV10-3, with D possibly TRBD1 on 6 matching bases. The CDR3 contains 15 residues. Germline CDR1 and CDR2: ENHRY and SYGVKD. Trimming took 0 bases from V and 6 from J, leaving 12 bases between them. In DNA form, the CDR3 reads TGTGCCATCAGTGAGTCCTCAGGGGATCTAAACATTCAGTACTTC. Translation: CAISESSGDLNIQYF.

This sequence joins TRBV4-1 and TRBJ2-1; 8 bases line up with TRBD2. The length of the CDR3 is 15 residues. CDR1 and CDR2 from the germline V gene are MGHRA and YSYEKL. Germline trimming cut 0 bases from V and 5 bases from J; bases unmatched to any gene: 3. The DNA for the CDR3 is TGCGCCAGCAGCCAAGACCGGGAGGGAAACAATGAGCAGTTCTTC. Amino acid sequence: CASSQDREGNNEQFF.

The rearrangement links TRBV27 to TRBJ1-1; no clear D gene. Trimming removed 8 bases at V and 3 bases at J, with 10 bases between. The CDR3 totals 12 residues. The V gene's germline CDR1 is MNHEY and CDR2 SMNVEV (reference sequence). The CDR3 nucleotides are TGTGCCAGCGCCAGGTCGGACACTGAAGCTTTCTTT. It specifies CASARSDTEAFF.

This clone came up once. The chain combines TRBV2 with TRBJ1-1; TRBD1 might be the D (5 bases). Trimming removed 4 bases at V and 3 bases at J, with 15 bases between. CDR1 and CDR2 from the germline V gene are SNHLY and FYNNEI. The CDR3 contains 15 residues. CDR3 nucleotide sequence: TGTGCCAGCAGTGGAATACAGGATGTCGACACTGAAGCTTTCTTT. Its protein is CASSGIQDVDTEAFF.

V is TRBV6-1 and J is TRBJ1-5; no clear D gene. CDR3 size: 14 residues. V was shortened by 1 base and J by 7 bases, with 11 bases between the two germline ends. CDR1 and CDR2 from the germline V gene are MNHNS and SASEGT. The CDR3 loop reads CASSEGQEYQPQHF. CDR3 coding DNA: TGTGCCAGCAGTGAAGGACAAGAGTACCAGCCCCAGCATTTT.